The 10 T cell receptor beta chains in this list originate from one sample, sequenced in a study of CD8+CD57+ T cells in acquired aplastic anemia. In patients chosen for sequencing, flow cytometry had shown CD8+CD57+ cell expansion. CDR3 and TCR beta VDJ profiling relied on genomic DNA as the template. TCRdb reprocessed the reads with MiXCR, giving one entry per CDR3 protein. The sample shows 450,000 to 550,000 distinct CDR3 sequences, around 33% of them seen only once. The sequenced sample was sorted CD4+, CD8+, or CD8+CD57+ T cells (not recorded which) from PBMCs. These receptor sequences come from a human donor with aplastic anemia.

This clonotype was recorded at least ten times. V gene TRBV19 combines with J gene TRBJ2-7; D unclear. The CDR3 is 12 residues long. CDR1 and CDR2 from the germline V gene are LNHDA and SQIVND (reference sequence). The V end lost 2 bases, the J end lost 6 bases, and 8 bases lay between the germline ends. CDR3 DNA sequence: TGTGCCAGTAGTATAACACCCTCCGAGCAGTACTTC. Translated: CASSITPSEQYF.

This clonotype has ten or more counts. The chain carries TRBV10-3 and TRBJ2-5; maybe TRBD1 (6 bases). Trimming cost V 4 bases and J 5 bases, with 14 bases left between them. Germline CDR1 ENHRY, CDR2 SYGVKD. This CDR3 is built from 14 residues. The CDR3, as DNA: TGTGCCATCAGTGGGGCACCAGGGGAGGAGACCCAGTACTTC. Amino acids: CAISGAPGEETQYF.

The chain employs TRBV5-5 and TRBJ1-6, with TRBD1 as a possible D gene (6 bases). The CDR3 is 15 residues long. Germline V gene lookup returns CDR1 SGHKS and CDR2 YYEKEE (reference sequence). V was shortened by 4 bases and J by 3 bases, with 11 bases between the two germline ends. The chain's CDR3 is CASSVQGLYNSPLHF. In DNA, the CDR3 is TGTGCCAGCAGCGTACAGGGCCTCTATAATTCACCCCTCCACTTT.

This clonotype occurred a few times. The rearrangement uses TRBV7-9 and TRBJ1-4, with TRBD1 matching 8 bases. The CDR3 spans 15 residues. CDR1 and CDR2 from the germline V gene are SEHNR and FQNEAQ (reference sequence). With V trimmed by 1 base and J by 6 bases, 4 bases remained unmatched. The CDR3: CASSLDQGADEKLFF. Here the CDR3 DNA reads TGTGCCAGCAGCTTAGATCAGGGGGCTGATGAAAAACTGTTTTTT. The variable domain in full, completed from reference TRBV7-9 and TRBJ1-4, reads DTGVSQNPRHKITKRGQNVTFRCDPISEHNRLYWYRQTLGQGPEFLTYFQNEAQLEKSRLLSDRFSAERPKGSFSTLEIQRTEQGDSAMYLCASSLDQGADEKLFFGSGTQLSVL.

This sequence joins TRBV5-1 and TRBJ1-3; TRBD1 might be the D (5 bases). Trimming shortened V by 0 bases and J by 2 bases, and 9 bases separated the two germline ends. Germline CDR1 SGHRS, CDR2 YFSETQ. There are 15 residues in the CDR3. For the CDR3, the DNA is TGCGCCAGCAGCTTGGTTGGGGCTGCTGGAAACACCATATATTTT. Translated, it gives CASSLVGAAGNTIYF. Combining the CDR3 with reference TRBV5-1 and TRBJ1-3 gives the whole variable domain KAGVTQTPRYLIKTRGQQVTLSCSPISGHRSVSWYQQTPGQGLQFLFEYFSETQRNKGNFPGRFSGRQFSNSRSEMNVSTLELGDSALYLCASSLVGAAGNTIYFGEGSWLTVV.

J is TRBJ1-4 and V is TRBV6-5; possible D gene TRBD1, 6 bases. The germline gives CDR1 MNHEY, CDR2 SVGAGI. The ends were cut back, 3 bases at V and 7 bases at J, with 15 bases in the middle. The CDR3 consists of 15 residues. DNA of the CDR3: TGTGCCAGCAGTTATCACGAGGGAGGGGGTGAAAAACTGTTTTTT. Its translation is CASSYHEGGGEKLFF.

This clonotype occurred a few times. The genes are TRBV6-1 and TRBJ2-3; 7 bases are a match to TRBD1. The CDR3 has 12 amino acids. Trimming cost V 11 bases and J 2 bases; bases outside gene matches: 4. The germline V gene has CDR1 MNHNS and CDR2 SASEGT. The CDR3 loop reads CALGGNTDTQYF. The CDR3 region has the DNA TGTGCCCTAGGGGGCAACACAGATACGCAGTATTTT.

This clonotype was counted at least ten times. The chain joins TRBV15 to TRBJ2-3; 10 bases are a match to TRBD2. CDR3 length: 16 amino acids. CDR1 is LNHNV and CDR2 is YYDKDF in the germline V gene (reference sequence). The V gene end was trimmed by 3 bases and the J gene end by 6 bases; junction bases not matched to a gene: 9. CDR3: CATSSRIAGGGDTQYF. Here the CDR3 DNA reads TGTGCCACCAGCAGTAGAATAGCGGGAGGAGGGGATACGCAGTATTTT.

The rearrangement links TRBV4-1 to TRBJ1-6; no definite D call. Trimming pared 0 bases from V and 7 bases from J, leaving 7 bases between. The CDR3 is made up of 14 amino acids. Germline V gene sequence: CDR1 MGHRA, CDR2 YSYEKL. Written as DNA, the CDR3 is TGCGCCAGCAGCCAAGATCTAAAAAATTCACCCCTCCACTTT. Translated: CASSQDLKNSPLHF.

This clonotype showed up just once. V is TRBV7-2 and J is TRBJ1-6, with D perhaps TRBD1 (5 bases). CDR3 length: 15 residues. Trimming took off 5 bases at V and 7 bases at J, with 15 bases between the two ends. CDR1 and CDR2 from the germline V gene are SGHTA and FQGNSA. CDR3 bases: TGTGCCAGCAGCCCACGGGACGGGCCGAATTCACCCCTCCACTTT. It is translated as CASSPRDGPNSPLHF.